This T cell receptor beta chain was identified during a study of blood T cell repertoires in COVID-19. Study-level information: Samples representing acute and convalescent COVID-19 were sourced from the United States, Italy and Spain. Sources were T cells, B-cell-depleted T cells, or PBMCs; the material itself was cDNA or gDNA.

The assay was immunoSEQ multiplex PCR, and TCRdb's table has in-frame clones only and misses some. This table holds approximately 92,000 clones, about 80% found once. Trimming took 4 bases from V and 2 from J; bases not matched to a gene: 5. Germline V lookup: CDR1 WSHSY, CDR2 SAAADI. The CDR3 is made up of 15 amino acids. J is TRBJ1-5 and V is TRBV10-2; TRBD1 agrees at 7 bases. The receptor comes from a man between 60 and 75 years old with acute or convalescent COVID-19. Sample: peripheral blood. CDR3 DNA sequence: TGCGCCAGCAGTGGCCGACAGGGTCGCAATCAGCCCCAGCATTTT. Translated, it gives CASSGRQGRNQPQHF.